One sample yielded the 19 T cell receptor beta chains listed below, sequenced in a study of T cell changes during pregnancy in multiple sclerosis. Here immunoSEQ multiplex PCR was the method, and the copy in TCRdb shows in-frame clones only, minus some. The table records 90,000 to 100,000 clones, more than 85% of them present only once. Specimen: peripheral blood, collected in the first trimester of pregnancy. Receptor source: a female donor with multiple sclerosis, enrolled in a pregnancy study.

This clone has ten or more counts. This sample also contains other DNA sequences that code for the same CDR3. The V call is TRBV6-4, the J call TRBJ1-2; 7 positions agree with TRBD1. Trimming at V came to 3 bases and at J to 2 bases, leaving 0 bases not matched to a gene. There are 13 residues in the CDR3. Germline CDR1 and CDR2: MRHNA and SNTAGT. The CDR3 nucleotides read TGTGCCAGCAGTGAGACAGGGAACTATGGCTACACCTTC. Amino acids: CASSETGNYGYTF.

The genes are TRBV30 and TRBJ2-6; no reliable D call. This CDR3 has 13 residues. Germline assignment: CDR1 GTSNPN and CDR2 SVGIG (reference sequence). With 3 bases removed from V and 0 bases from J, the gap between germline ends came to 3 bases. CDR3 residues: CAWSHSGANVLTF. In DNA form, the CDR3 reads TGTGCCTGGAGCCACTCTGGGGCCAACGTCCTGACTTTC. Variable domain in full (rest from reference TRBV30 and TRBJ2-6): SQTIHQWPATLVQPVGSPLSLECTVEGTSNPNLYWYRQAAGRGLQLLFYSVGIGQISSEVPQNLSASRPQDRQFILSSKKLLLSDSGFYLCAWSHSGANVLTFGAGSRLTVL.

This sequence joins TRBV4-2 and TRBJ2-3, with TRBD2 matching over 8 bases. This CDR3 has 18 amino acids. Germline assignment: CDR1 LGHNA and CDR2 YNFKEQ. The ends lost 4 bases at V and 7 bases at J; junction bases unmatched: 19. CDR3 DNA sequence: TGTGCCAGCAGCCCCTCAAAGGGAGAAGCGGGAGTAGCAAATACGCAGTATTTT. Protein sequence: CASSPSKGEAGVANTQYF.

J is TRBJ1-5 and V is TRBV29-1, with D perhaps TRBD1 (5 bases). The CDR3 is 12 amino acids. Germline V gene sequence: CDR1 SQVTM, CDR2 ANQGSEA. The ends were cut back, 7 bases at V and 7 bases at J, with 14 bases in the middle. The CDR3 protein is CSAQGLGQPQHF. CDR3 DNA: TGCAGCGCTCAGGGTCTTGGACAGCCCCAGCATTTT.

The rearrangement joins TRBV10-2 to TRBJ2-1; a weak D match, TRBD2 (5 bases). The V end was cut by 2 bases, the J end by 9 bases, with 14 bases between. This CDR3 contains 14 residues. Germline V gives CDR1 WSHSY, CDR2 SAAADI. The DNA of the CDR3 is TGCGCCAGCAGTGAGCGGTGGGCTGCGGGTGAGCAGTTCTTC. Amino acids: CASSERWAAGEQFF.

Here the CDR3 DNA reads TGCGCCAGCAGGAGAGGAAGCGCCACGGAGGAGACCCAGTACTTC. Protein sequence: CASRRGSATEETQYF. The chain carries TRBV5-1 and TRBJ2-5; D not certain. Trimming left V 5 bases short and J 5 bases short, with 19 bases between. CDR3 size: 15 residues. CDR1 SGHRS and CDR2 YFSETQ come from the germline V gene.

The chain couples TRBV7-9 to TRBJ1-2; 9 nucleotides line up with TRBD1. V lost 5 bases, J lost 8 bases, and 21 bases stayed unmatched. The CDR3 is 18 residues long. The V gene's germline CDR1 is SEHNR and CDR2 FQNEAQ (reference sequence). The CDR3 protein is CASSPLAGQGRFGEGYTF. CDR3 nucleotide sequence: TGTGCCAGCAGCCCCTTGGCGGGACAGGGCAGGTTCGGCGAAGGCTACACCTTC.

J is TRBJ2-7 and V is TRBV15; weak D call: TRBD2 (6 bases). This CDR3 comprises 12 residues. Germline V gene data show CDR1 as LNHNV and CDR2 as YYDKDF (reference sequence). Trimming stripped 3 bases from V and 7 bases from J, with 10 bases between. CDR3: CATSRWGREQYF. Written as DNA, the CDR3 is TGTGCCACCAGCAGGTGGGGGAGGGAGCAGTACTTC.

V and J are TRBV4-3 and TRBJ2-4; possible D gene TRBD2, 5 bases. V was pared by 1 base and J by 8 bases, with 12 bases between. CDR3 length: 14 residues. The germline CDR1 and CDR2 sequences are LGHNA and YSLEER. CDR3 residues: CASSQVAGVDIQYF. In nucleotides, the CDR3 is TGCGCCAGCAGCCAAGTGGCCGGGGTAGACATTCAGTACTTC.

In its sample, this clone was seen once. The genes are TRBV30 and TRBJ1-2; 10 bases are a match to TRBD1. This CDR3 contains 14 residues. From germline, CDR1 is GTSNPN and CDR2 SVGIG (reference sequence). The trim removed 1 base at V and 3 bases at J, leaving 2 bases unmatched. CDR3 sequence reads: CAWSEGTGDYGYTF. The CDR3 region has the DNA TGTGCCTGGAGTGAGGGGACAGGGGACTATGGCTACACCTTC.

V usage is TRBV4-3 and J usage is TRBJ2-2, with D perhaps matching TRBD2 (5 bases). CDR1 is LGHNA and CDR2 is YSLEER in the germline V gene. This CDR3 contains 15 residues. Trimming stripped 3 bases from V and 4 bases from J, with 12 bases between. DNA of the CDR3: TGCGCCAGCAGCCAGCTTTTAGCGTTCACCGGGGAGCTGTTTTTT. This codes for CASSQLLAFTGELFF.

The chain employs TRBV29-1 and TRBJ2-5; TRBD1 is a possible D gene (6 bases). CDR3 length: 12 residues. From germline, CDR1 is SQVTM and CDR2 ANQGSEA. The V end was cut by 4 bases, the J end by 2 bases, with 8 bases between. The CDR3 is CSVVRGQETQYF. CDR3 DNA: TGCAGCGTTGTAAGGGGGCAAGAGACCCAGTACTTC. The variable domain in full, completed from reference TRBV29-1 and TRBJ2-5, reads SAVISQKPSRDICQRGTSLTIQCQVDSQVTMMFWYRQQPGQSLTLIATANQGSEATYESGFVIDKFPISRPNLTFSTLTVSNMSPEDSSIYLCSVVRGQETQYFGPGTRLLVL.

The genes are TRBV27 and TRBJ1-1; 8 nucleotides line up with TRBD1. Trimming at V came to 6 bases and at J to 1 base, leaving 7 bases not matched to a gene. CDR3 length: 15 residues. Germline CDR1 is MNHEY and CDR2 is SMNVEV (reference sequence). CDR3 DNA sequence: TGTGCCAGCAGACCTGGACAGGGTCCGAACACTGAAGCTTTCTTT. Translating it yields CASRPGQGPNTEAFF.

The rearrangement links TRBV6-5 to TRBJ2-7; TRBD1 might be the D (5 bases). This CDR3 spans 15 amino acids. V was pared by 2 bases and J by 1 base, with 12 bases between. Germline CDR1 is MNHEY and CDR2 is SVGAGI. CDR3 in DNA: TGTGCCAGCAGTTACCTTGGGGCACTTTCCTACGAGCAGTACTTC. Amino acids: CASSYLGALSYEQYF.

V usage is TRBV13 and J usage is TRBJ2-2; D remains ambiguous. With 4 bases removed from V and 3 bases from J, the gap between germline ends came to 9 bases. The CDR3 is made up of 14 amino acids. The germline V gene encodes CDR1 PRHDT and CDR2 FYEKMQ (reference sequence). The CDR3 protein is CASSSLEDTGELFF. In nucleotides, the CDR3 is TGTGCCAGCAGCTCCTTAGAGGACACCGGGGAGCTGTTTTTT.

The chain has TRBV4-3 and TRBJ2-1, with 7 nucleotides matching TRBD2. V was pared by 0 bases and J by 0 bases, with 2 bases of the junction left unmatched. The CDR3 has 16 residues. Germline CDR1 is LGHNA and CDR2 is YSLEER. The CDR3 bases are TGCGCCAGCAGCCAAGAAGTAGCGGGCTCCTACAATGAGCAGTTCTTC. Translated, it gives CASSQEVAGSYNEQFF.

This clone turned up a few times. This rearrangement joins TRBV7-2 to TRBJ1-3, with 8 bases fitting TRBD1. J lost 3 bases, V lost 5 bases, and 6 bases had no gene match. Germline V gene data show CDR1 as SGHTA and CDR2 as FQGNSA. The CDR3 contains 15 residues. CDR3 region: CASSPPGTGGNTIYF. The CDR3 DNA sequence: TGTGCCAGCAGCCCGCCCGGGACAGGTGGAAACACCATATATTTT.

The chain links TRBV7-2 to TRBJ1-2; 8 bases fit TRBD1. Per germline, CDR1 SGHTA and CDR2 FQGNSA. The V and J ends lost 1 base and 4 bases, in that order; junction bases with no gene match: 8. The CDR3 sequence is 16 residues long. The CDR3 DNA reads as TGTGCCAGCAGCTTAGTGTTTGGACAGGGCGGCTATGGCTACACCTTC. This sequence encodes CASSLVFGQGGYGYTF.

The chain couples TRBV30 to TRBJ2-1; D possibly corresponds to TRBD2 (6 bases). CDR3 length: 11 residues. V lost 8 bases to trimming and J lost 6 bases, with 11 bases between them. Germline CDR1 reads GTSNPN; CDR2 reads SVGIG (reference sequence). The CDR3 nucleotides are TGTGCCGCCCGGGAGAGCAATGAGCAGTTCTTC. Protein product: CAARESNEQFF.